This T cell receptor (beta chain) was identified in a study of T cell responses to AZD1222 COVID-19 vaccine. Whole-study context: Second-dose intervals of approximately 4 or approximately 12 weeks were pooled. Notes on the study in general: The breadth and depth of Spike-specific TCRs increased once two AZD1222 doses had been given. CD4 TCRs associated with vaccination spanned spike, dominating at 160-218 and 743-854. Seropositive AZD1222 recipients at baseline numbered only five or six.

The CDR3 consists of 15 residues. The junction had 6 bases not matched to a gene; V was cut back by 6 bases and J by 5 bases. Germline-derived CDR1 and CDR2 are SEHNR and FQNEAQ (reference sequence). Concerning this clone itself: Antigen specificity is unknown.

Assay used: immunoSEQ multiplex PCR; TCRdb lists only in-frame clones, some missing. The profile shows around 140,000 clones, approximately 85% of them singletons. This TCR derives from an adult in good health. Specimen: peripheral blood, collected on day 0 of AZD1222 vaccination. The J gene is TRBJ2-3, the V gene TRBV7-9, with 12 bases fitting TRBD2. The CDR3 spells CASSPTSGRQDTQYF. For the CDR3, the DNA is TGTGCCAGCAGTCCGACTAGCGGGAGACAAGATACGCAGTATTTT.